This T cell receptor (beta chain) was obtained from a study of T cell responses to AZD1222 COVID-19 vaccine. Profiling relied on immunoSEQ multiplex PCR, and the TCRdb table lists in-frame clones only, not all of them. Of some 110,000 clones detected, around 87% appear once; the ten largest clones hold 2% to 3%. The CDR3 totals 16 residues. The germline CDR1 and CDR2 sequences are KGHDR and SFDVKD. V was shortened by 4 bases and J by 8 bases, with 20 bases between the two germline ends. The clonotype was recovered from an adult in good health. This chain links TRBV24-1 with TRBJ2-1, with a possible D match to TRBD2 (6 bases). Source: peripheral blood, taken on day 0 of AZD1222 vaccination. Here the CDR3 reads CATSDLGARGLYEQFF. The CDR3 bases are TGTGCCACCAGTGACCTGGGAGCGCGGGGCCTCTATGAGCAGTTCTTC.